These 8 T cell receptor beta chains share one sample of origin, sequenced in a study of blood T cell repertoires in COVID-19. Clones were sequenced by immunoSEQ multiplex PCR, and TCRdb holds only the in-frame ones, with some missing. The sample lists about 87,000 clones, roughly 75% seen once, with roughly 4% in the top ten. The sequenced sample was peripheral blood. These receptors originate from a woman aged 50 to 60 with acute or convalescent COVID-19.

V gene TRBV28 combines with J gene TRBJ1-1; D ambiguous. V was cut by 5 bases and J by 4 bases, with 14 bases left in between. The germline gives CDR1 MDHEN, CDR2 SYDVKM. CDR3 length: 14 amino acids. CDR3 sequence: CASSLTSGGTEAFF. The CDR3 coding sequence is TGTGCCAGCAGTCTTACTTCGGGTGGCACTGAAGCTTTCTTT.

The chain carries TRBV5-4 and TRBJ1-1, with D perhaps TRBD1 (5 bases). Trimming left V 0 bases short and J 4 bases short, with 13 bases between. The CDR3 runs to 15 residues. Germline V gene sequence: CDR1 SGHNT, CDR2 YYREEE (reference sequence). The CDR3 region has the DNA TGTGCCAGCAGCTTGGGGGTCAGGGAAATCACTGAAGCTTTCTTT. Its translation: CASSLGVREITEAFF.

The rearrangement uses TRBV28 and TRBJ1-1; D remains ambiguous. Between the trimmed V and J ends, which lost 7 bases and 4 bases, there was a span of 19 bases. Germline assignment: CDR1 MDHEN and CDR2 SYDVKM. The CDR3 is made up of 15 amino acids. The CDR3 here is CASTPPQEVGTEAFF. For the CDR3, the DNA is TGTGCCAGCACCCCCCCGCAGGAGGTGGGCACTGAAGCTTTCTTT. Supplemented by reference TRBV28 and TRBJ1-1, the full variable domain reads DVKVTQSSRYLVKRTGEKVFLECVQDMDHENMFWYRQDPGLGLRLIYFSYDVKMKEKGDIPEGYSVSREKKERFSLILESASTNQTSMYLCASTPPQEVGTEAFFGQGTRLTVV.

This clone was counted between two and nine times. The J gene is TRBJ1-1, the V gene TRBV18, with D possibly being TRBD1 (5 bases). Germline loops: CDR1 KGHSH, CDR2 LQKENI. Trimming shortened V by 3 bases and J by 5 bases, and 16 bases separated the two germline ends. This CDR3 has 15 residues. CDR3 bases: TGTGCCAGCTCACCTCAGGGTGGGGAGGCGACTGAAGCTTTCTTT. Protein sequence: CASSPQGGEATEAFF.

The CDR3 reads CASSPRGPGTNEKLFF. DNA of the CDR3: TGTGCCAGCAGCCCCCGTGGACCGGGGACTAATGAAAAACTGTTTTTT. The chain links TRBV9 to TRBJ1-4; D is unresolved. Deletions cut 4 bases from V and 2 bases from J, with 15 bases between. Germline values: CDR1 SGDLS, CDR2 YYNGEE. The CDR3 has 16 residues.

CDR3 region: CASGQGGIKSYTF. The CDR3 coding sequence is TGCGCCAGCGGACAGGGGGGGATAAAGAGCTACACCTTC. The chain uses TRBV4-3 and TRBJ1-2, with TRBD1 matching 10 bases. With 8 bases clipped from V and 9 bases from J, the junction kept 9 bases outside the gene matches. The CDR3 contains 13 residues. Per germline, CDR1 LGHNA and CDR2 YSLEER.

This clone was observed once. The genes are TRBV28 and TRBJ2-5, with a weak D call TRBD2 (5 bases). The CDR3 contains 16 residues. From germline, CDR1 is MDHEN and CDR2 SYDVKM. Trimming cost V 5 bases and J 5 bases, with 21 bases left between them. CDR3 nucleotide sequence: TGTGCCAGCAGTCCATACAGCGGACCCGTAAGGGAGACCCAGTACTTC. Its protein is CASSPYSGPVRETQYF.

The chain carries TRBV4-3 and TRBJ1-1; 7 bases are shared with TRBD1. The CDR3 is 13 amino acids. Germline V gene lookup returns CDR1 LGHNA and CDR2 YSLEER. V was pared by 3 bases and J by 5 bases, with 3 bases of the junction left unmatched. The CDR3 region is CASSQQQGTEAFF. In nucleotides, the CDR3 is TGCGCCAGCAGCCAGCAACAGGGGACTGAAGCTTTCTTT.